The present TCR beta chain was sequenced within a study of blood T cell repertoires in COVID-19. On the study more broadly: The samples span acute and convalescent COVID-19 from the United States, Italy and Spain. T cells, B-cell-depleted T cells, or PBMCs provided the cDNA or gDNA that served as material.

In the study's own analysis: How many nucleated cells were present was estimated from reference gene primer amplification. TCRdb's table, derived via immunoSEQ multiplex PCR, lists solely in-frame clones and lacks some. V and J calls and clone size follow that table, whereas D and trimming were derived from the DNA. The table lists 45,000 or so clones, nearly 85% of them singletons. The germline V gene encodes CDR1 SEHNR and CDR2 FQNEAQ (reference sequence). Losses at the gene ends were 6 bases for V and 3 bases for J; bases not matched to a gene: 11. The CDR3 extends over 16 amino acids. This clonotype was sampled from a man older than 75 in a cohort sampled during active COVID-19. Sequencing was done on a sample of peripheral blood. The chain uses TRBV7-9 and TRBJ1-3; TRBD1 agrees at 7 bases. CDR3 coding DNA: TGTGCCAGCAGTCCTCACAGGGGACAACTTGGAAACACCATATATTTT. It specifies CASSPHRGQLGNTIYF.